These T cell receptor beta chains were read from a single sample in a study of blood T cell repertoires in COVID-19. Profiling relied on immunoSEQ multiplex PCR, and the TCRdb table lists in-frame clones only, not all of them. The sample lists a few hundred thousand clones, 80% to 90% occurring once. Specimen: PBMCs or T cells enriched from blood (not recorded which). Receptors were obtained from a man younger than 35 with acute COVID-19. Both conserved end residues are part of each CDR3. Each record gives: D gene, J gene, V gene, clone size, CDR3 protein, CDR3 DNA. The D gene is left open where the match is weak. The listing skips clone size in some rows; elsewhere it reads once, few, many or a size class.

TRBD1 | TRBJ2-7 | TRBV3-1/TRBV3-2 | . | CASSQADRDEQYF | TGTGCCAGCAGCCAAGCGGACAGGGACGAGCAGTACTTC
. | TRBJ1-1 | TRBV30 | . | CAWSVGEGAFF | TGTGCCTGGAGTGTAGGGGAGGGAGCTTTCTTT
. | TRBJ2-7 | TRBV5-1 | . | CASSFSTSNYEQYF | TGCGCCAGCAGCTTCTCAACTAGCAACTACGAGCAGTACTTC
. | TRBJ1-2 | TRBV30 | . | CAWSVQGDGYTF | TGTGCCTGGAGTGTACAGGGAGATGGCTACACCTTC
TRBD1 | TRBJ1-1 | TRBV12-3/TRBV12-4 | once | CASTYRGITEAFF | TGTGCCAGCACCTACAGGGGTATCACTGAAGCTTTCTTT
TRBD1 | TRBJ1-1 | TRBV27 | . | CASSSRQGLTEAFF | TGTGCCAGCAGTTCCAGACAGGGTCTAACTGAAGCTTTCTTT
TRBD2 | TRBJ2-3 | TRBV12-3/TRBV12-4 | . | CASWGGPGDTQYF | TGTGCCAGCTGGGGAGGGCCGGGGGATACGCAGTATTTT
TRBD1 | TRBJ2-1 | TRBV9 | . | CASSVRIRDRLFF | TGTGCCAGCAGCGTGAGGATCCGGGACAGGCTGTTCTTC
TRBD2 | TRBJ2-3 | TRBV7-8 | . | CASSPLAGAGTDTQYF | TGTGCCAGCAGTCCCCTAGCGGGAGCGGGCACAGATACGCAGTATTTT
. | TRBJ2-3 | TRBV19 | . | CASSPRGTDTQYF | TGTGCCAGTAGCCCTAGGGGTACAGATACGCAGTATTTT
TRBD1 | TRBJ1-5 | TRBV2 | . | CASSLRTGGNQPQHF | TGTGCCAGCAGTCTTCGGACAGGAGGCAATCAGCCCCAGCATTTT
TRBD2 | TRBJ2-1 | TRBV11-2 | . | CASSLSFSGAYNEQFF | TGTGCCAGCAGCTTAAGTTTTAGCGGGGCATACAATGAGCAGTTCTTC
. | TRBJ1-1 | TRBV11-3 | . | CASTREGQTNTEAFF | TGTGCCAGCACCAGGGAGGGGCAGACGAACACTGAAGCTTTCTTT
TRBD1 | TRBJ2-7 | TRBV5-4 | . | CASSVGTGGYEQYF | TGTGCCAGCAGTGTGGGGACAGGGGGCTACGAGCAGTACTTC
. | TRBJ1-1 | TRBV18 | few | CASSPEAGARTEAFF | TGTGCCAGCTCACCAGAGGCAGGGGCACGAACTGAAGCTTTCTTT
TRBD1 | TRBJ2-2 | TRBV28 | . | CASRVDRAGAGELFF | TGTGCCAGCAGGGTAGACAGGGCAGGCGCCGGGGAGCTGTTTTTT
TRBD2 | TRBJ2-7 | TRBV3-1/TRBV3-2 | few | CASSWERGVYYEQYF | TGTGCCAGCAGCTGGGAGCGGGGAGTCTACTACGAGCAGTACTTC
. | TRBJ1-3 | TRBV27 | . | CASSLAGVGNTIYF | TGTGCCAGCAGTTTAGCGGGAGTTGGCAACACCATATATTTT
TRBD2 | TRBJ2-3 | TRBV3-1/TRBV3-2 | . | CASSQVLIGGGSTDTQYF | TGTGCCAGCAGCCAAGTCCTTATCGGGGGGGGAAGCACAGATACGCAGTATTTT
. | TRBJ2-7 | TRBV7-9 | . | CASSLVDTYEQYF | TGTGCCAGCAGCTTAGTAGATACCTACGAGCAGTACTTC
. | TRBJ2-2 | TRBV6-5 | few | CASTSFGNTGELFF | TGTGCCAGCACTAGCTTTGGGAACACCGGGGAGCTGTTTTTT
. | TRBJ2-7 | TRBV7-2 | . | CASSLGWVGLAERAYEQYF | TGTGCCAGCAGCTTAGGATGGGTAGGACTGGCCGAACGTGCCTACGAGCAGTACTTC
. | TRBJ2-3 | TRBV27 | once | CASSLSDTTDTQYF | TGTGCCAGCAGTTTATCCGACACCACAGATACGCAGTATTTT
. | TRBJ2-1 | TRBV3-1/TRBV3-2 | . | CASSPTRSSYNEQFF | TGTGCCAGCAGCCCTACTAGGTCTTCCTACAATGAGCAGTTCTTC
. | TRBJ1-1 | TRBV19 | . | CASSIEPGEAFF | TGTGCCAGTAGTATAGAACCGGGGGAAGCTTTCTTT
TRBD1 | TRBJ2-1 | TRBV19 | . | CATKGQGKDGQFF | TGTGCCACCAAGGGACAGGGGAAGGATGGGCAGTTCTTC
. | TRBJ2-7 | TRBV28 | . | CASSLQGYEQYF | TGTGCCAGCAGTTTACAGGGGTACGAGCAGTACTTC
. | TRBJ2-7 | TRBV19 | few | CASSMTGSSYEQYF | TGTGCCAGTAGTATGACAGGCTCCTCCTACGAGCAGTACTTC
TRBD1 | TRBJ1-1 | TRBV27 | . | CASSTGVLNTEAFF | TGTGCCAGCAGTACAGGGGTTTTGAACACTGAAGCTTTCTTT
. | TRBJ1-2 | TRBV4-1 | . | CASSQLLGGNYGYTF | TGCGCCAGCAGCCAATTACTCGGCGGCAACTATGGCTACACCTTC
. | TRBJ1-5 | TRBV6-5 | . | CASRAAVNQPQHF | TGTGCCAGCAGGGCGGCAGTTAATCAGCCCCAGCATTTT
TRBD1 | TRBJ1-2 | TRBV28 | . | CASRLDRAGYTF | TGTGCCAGCAGACTCGACAGGGCTGGCTACACCTTC
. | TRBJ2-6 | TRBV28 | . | CASSLFPSGANVLTF | TGTGCCAGCAGTTTATTCCCATCTGGGGCCAACGTCCTGACTTTC
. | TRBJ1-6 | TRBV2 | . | CASVERAGGRSLHF | TGTGCCAGCGTCGAAAGAGCCGGGGGTAGGTCCCTCCACTTT